This T cell receptor beta chain was profiled in a study of cytomegalovirus exposure and HLA in healthy donors (dated by TCRdb to 2016 to 2017). A note on the overall study: According to a later analysis, one platform produced both the roughly 110 validation repertoires and the approximately 670 repertoires of the first cohort. Along with the approximately 700-subject first cohort, a separate validation cohort of roughly 110 different subjects was used. High-throughput TCR immunosequencing, statistical association of individual TCRs with disease status, and machine learning were combined to predict cytomegalovirus infection status. The study was designed to test whether signatures of past pathogen exposure could be identified by cataloging public T cell receptors.

The research as a whole found: A few of the identified cytomegalovirus-associated TCR beta chains were confirmed in vitro to be specific for cytomegalovirus antigens. The authors suggested that the approach could potentially be generalized to other disease states and immunological phenotypes. Cytomegalovirus status was reported to be diagnosed by the classifier with high specificity and sensitivity in both the original and validation cohorts. Across donors, most TCR sequences were observed very rarely, whereas some public TCRs were present in many individuals. Subsequent analysis determined that TCRs grouped into clusters in the first cohort also showed a tendency toward co-occurrence across the approximately 120 validation repertoires, and approximately 93% of cluster scores exceeded 0. The study listed 164 TCR beta chains as associated with cytomegalovirus. A later analysis lacked HLA typing for the validation cohort, so it scored co-occurrence in that cohort across all 130 or so repertoires.

The donors belonged to the validation cohort of around 120 subjects, which was separate from the approximately 700-subject first cohort. This clone was found once. What this receptor recognizes is not known. Nothing much larger sits one base from this clone, and base qualities are not available. The CDR3 measures 13 amino acids from cysteine to phenylalanine. Only CDR3 DNA is held: 39 bases, read in frame from base 1. V is cut by 7 bases and J by 2 bases, and the space between the germline ends is 12 bases. Taken from the germline V gene, the CDR1 and CDR2 loops are SGHRS and YFSETQ. Libraries were made using the immunoSEQ multiplex PCR assay. The paper's processing steps were these. A statistical classification framework was built to diagnose cytomegalovirus status from the catalog of TCR beta chain sequences. In its TCRdb copy, this immuneACCESS table keeps in-frame sequences only and misses some clones. Where compared with another copy, unresolved V genes explain less than half of these, and the others have no known cause. The V and J calls and clone size are taken from that table; D and trimming were inferred from the DNA. In this sample the table shows 68,000 or so clones, 91% of which occur a single time. The leading ten clones occupy about 3.2% of the sample.

Sequenced input: PBMCs. The V and J genes are TRBV5-1 and TRBJ1-1; D gene: possibly TRBD1, on 5 matching bases. The sequence was collected from a man aged 18 to 30 in good health and CMV-seronegative. For the CDR3, the sequence is CASRDQGNTEAFF. The sequenced DNA: TGCGCCAGCCGCGATCAGGGAAACACTGAAGCTTTCTTT.